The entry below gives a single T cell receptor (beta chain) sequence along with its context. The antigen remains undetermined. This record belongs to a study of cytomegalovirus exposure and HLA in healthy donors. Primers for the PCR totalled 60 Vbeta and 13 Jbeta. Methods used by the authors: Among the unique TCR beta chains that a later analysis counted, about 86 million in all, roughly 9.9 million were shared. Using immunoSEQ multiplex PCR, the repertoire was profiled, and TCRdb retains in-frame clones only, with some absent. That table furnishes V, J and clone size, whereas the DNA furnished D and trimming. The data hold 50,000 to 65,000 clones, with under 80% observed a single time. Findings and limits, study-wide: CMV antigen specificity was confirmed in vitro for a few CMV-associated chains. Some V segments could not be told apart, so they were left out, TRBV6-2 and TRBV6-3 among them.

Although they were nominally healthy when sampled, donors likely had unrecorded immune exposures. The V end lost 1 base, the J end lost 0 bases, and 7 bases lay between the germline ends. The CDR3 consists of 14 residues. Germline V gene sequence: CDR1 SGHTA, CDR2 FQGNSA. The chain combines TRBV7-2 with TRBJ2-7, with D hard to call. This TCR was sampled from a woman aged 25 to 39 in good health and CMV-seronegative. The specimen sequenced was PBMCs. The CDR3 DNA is TGTGCCAGCAGCTTAGGAGGCCTCTCCTACGAGCAGTACTTC. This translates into CASSLGGLSYEQYF.